Sequencing of this TCR beta chain was carried out in a study of blood T cell repertoires in COVID-19. Turning to the study itself: In each case, the material was cDNA or gDNA derived from T cells, B-cell-depleted T cells, or PBMCs.

Profiling relied on immunoSEQ multiplex PCR, and the TCRdb table lists in-frame clones only, not all of them. The sample holds approximately 300,000 clones, around 86% seen once. V was clipped by 8 bases and J by 0 bases, with 23 bases between them. Germline V gene data show CDR1 as GTSNPN and CDR2 as SVGIG (reference sequence). There are 17 residues in the CDR3. The sequenced material came from peripheral blood. The TCR comes from a woman aged 45 to 65 with acute or convalescent COVID-19. The rearrangement joins TRBV30 to TRBJ1-5; maybe TRBD1 (6 bases). The CDR3 DNA is TGTGCCGTCGGTCCGGGACATAATGATTATAGCAATCAGCCCCAGCATTTT. Its translation is CAVGPGHNDYSNQPQHF.